This T cell receptor (delta chain) was observed in a study of Vδ1+ human thymocytes. Sequences come from RNA converted to cDNA by reverse transcription. Pooled V-gene forward primers with one constant-region reverse primer generated the CDR3 amplicons by multiplex PCR. TCRdb re-called the multiplex PCR reads using CATT. The sample has some 73,000 delta-chain clones, around 35% seen once. CDR3 length equals 21 residues. Trimming removed 2 bases at V and 2 bases at J, with 30 bases between. Per germline, CDR1 TSWWSYY and CDR2 QGS. Concerning this clone itself: What it binds is unknown.

Study-wide results and caveats: Thymic TRG and TRD repertoires appeared highly polyclonal, with Gaussian CDR3 length distributions.

The sample was Vdelta1+ gamma-delta thymocytes from the thymus. Subset described: FACS-sorted CD3+ TCRalphabeta- TCRVdelta1+ TCRVdelta2- thymocytes. The chain links TRDV1 to TRDJ1; weak D call: TRDD2 (6 bases). This TCR was recovered from a boy less than two years old who had congenital heart surgery. CDR3 bases: TGTGCTCTTGGGGAAGAAGTCCTACGCCTCGGGGGTCTCCCGGAAACCGATAAACTCATCTTT. Its translation is CALGEEVLRLGGLPETDKLIF.